The subject of this entry is one T cell receptor (beta chain). Its antigen is undetermined. The record originates from a study of CXCR3-negative and CXCR3-positive naive CD8 T cells. Overall study results and limits: CXCR3-positive naive cells had TRB CDR3s that were more hydrophobic than CXCR3-negative naive cells had. Whereas memory cells differed, naive CXCR3-negative and CXCR3-positive cells shared similar TRBV-TRBJ usage.

Approximately 300,000 cells per CD8+ T cell subset were flow-sorted in triplicate. CD45RO-CCR7+CD27+CD95- defined naive CD8+ T cells. Per the germline V gene, CDR1 is MDHEN and CDR2 is SYDVKM. The CDR3 runs 15 residues. Carrying UMI labels, the TRB cDNA libraries were prepared through 5' RACE. After re-calling the 5' RACE reads, TCRdb lists one entry per CDR3 protein, DNA absent. The sample holds around 130,000 distinct CDR3 sequences. The specimen sequenced was naive CXCR3+ CD8+ T cells from blood. The subset here: CD45RO-CCR7+CD27+CD95- naive CD8+ T cells expressing CXCR3 (TNR3+). The receptor was isolated from a human donor in good health. Some clones in this sample may be carry-over from other donors' samples. The rearrangement uses TRBV28 and TRBJ1-5; with no DNA, the TCRdb D assignment of TRBD1 cannot be verified. CDR3 sequence: CASSLVGQGNQPQHF.